The T cell receptor (beta chain) described here comes from a study of cytomegalovirus exposure and HLA in healthy donors. CDR3 length: 13 amino acids. Trimming removed 7 bases from V and 7 bases from J, with 20 bases in between. Germline V gives CDR1 GTSNPN, CDR2 SVGIG (reference sequence). The method was immunoSEQ multiplex PCR; TCRdb's version includes in-frame clones alone and lacks a portion of them. Of about 220,000 clones detected, approximately 80% appear once; the ten largest clones hold over 11%. Separate from the roughly 700-subject first cohort was the approximately 110-subject validation cohort, to which the donors belonged.

The sequenced sample was PBMCs. The origin of this receptor is a woman in her twenties or thirties in good health and CMV-seropositive. The gene calls are TRBV30 and TRBJ2-7; D may correspond to TRBD1 or TRBD2 (5 bases each). This CDR3 reads CAFRVGGFREQYF. The CDR3 DNA follows: TGTGCCTTCCGAGTTGGGGGTTTCAGGGAGCAGTACTTC.